This entry is about one T cell receptor (beta chain). As yet, its antigen is unknown. The data originate from a study of shared clonotypes between healthy human individuals. Study-wide points: Owing to a small donor count, the genetic and exposure-history diversity represented was limited.

Method: immunoSEQ multiplex PCR; TCRdb's copy keeps in-frame clones and lacks some. Among approximately 110,000 clones listed, about 62% were seen once. Germline V lookup: CDR1 MGHDK, CDR2 SYGVNS. Trimming took 6 bases from V and 5 from J, leaving 16 bases between them. The CDR3 runs to 14 residues. Specimen: memory CD8+ T cells sorted from blood. Subset given: CD45RO+ cells pooled with CCR7-negative TemRA cells. The sequence was collected from a woman aged 30 to 39 in good health. The V call is TRBV25-1, the J call TRBJ1-1, with D unclear. The CDR3, as DNA: TGTGCCAGCAGCCACCGGATGGGTGGAACTGAAGCTTTCTTT. Protein sequence: CASSHRMGGTEAFF. The full variable domain, rest sourced from reference TRBV25-1 and TRBJ1-1, is EADIYQTPRYLVIGTGKKITLECSQTMGHDKMYWYQQDPGMELHLIHYSYGVNSTEKGDLSSESTVSRIRTEHFPLTLESARPSHTSQYLCASSHRMGGTEAFFGQGTRLTVV.